This passage covers 21 T cell receptor beta chains from one sample sequenced in a study of blood T cell repertoires in COVID-19. Using immunoSEQ multiplex PCR, the repertoire was profiled, and TCRdb retains in-frame clones only, with some absent. The repertoire consists of 200,000 to 250,000 clones, with 85% occurring once and the leading ten covering 2.4%. Sample: peripheral blood. These receptors originate from a woman aged 70-85 years with COVID-19, enrolled during active disease.

V usage is TRBV6-5 and J usage is TRBJ1-2; possibly TRBD1 for D (5 bases). Germline-derived CDR1 and CDR2 are MNHEY and SVGAGI. V was cut by 2 bases and J by 2 bases, with 15 bases left in between. The CDR3 has 16 residues. The CDR3 is CASSYDTRQKNYGYTF. The CDR3 DNA follows: TGTGCCAGCAGTTACGACACCCGACAGAAAAACTATGGCTACACCTTC.

For the CDR3, the DNA is TGTGCCAGCAGCTCGTGGGGGGATCTTGGGGGTGAGCAGTACTTC. Translated, it gives CASSSWGDLGGEQYF. The chain carries TRBV6-9 and TRBJ2-7; TRBD2 is a possible D gene (6 bases). Trimming pared 6 bases from V and 7 bases from J, leaving 22 bases between. The CDR3 length is 15 residues. Per the germline V gene, CDR1 is MNHGY and CDR2 is SVAAGI.

The chain recombines TRBV11-2 with TRBJ2-7; 7 nucleotides agree with TRBD1. With 2 bases clipped from V and 3 bases from J, the junction kept 10 bases outside the gene matches. The CDR3 length is 16 residues. The germline V gene has CDR1 SGHAT and CDR2 FQNNGV. The CDR3 protein is CASSLNFGTVSYEQYF. The CDR3 DNA reads as TGTGCCAGCAGCTTAAATTTTGGGACAGTAAGCTACGAGCAGTACTTC.

The rearrangement joins TRBV24-1 to TRBJ2-3, with D perhaps TRBD2 (7 bases). V lost 5 bases and J 12 bases, leaving 17 bases between the germline ends. The V gene's germline CDR1 is KGHDR and CDR2 SFDVKD. The length of the CDR3 is 13 residues. In DNA form, the CDR3 reads TGTGCCACCAGTGCCCCAGGGGACTACAAACAGTATTTT. This gives the protein CATSAPGDYKQYF.

The chain is built from TRBV3-1 (or the pseudogene TRBV3-2) and TRBJ1-1; 7 bases are a match to TRBD1. The CDR3 runs 20 residues. Germline CDR1 LGHDT, CDR2 YNNKEL (reference sequence). Trimming cost V 3 bases and J 0 bases; bases outside gene matches: 19. CDR3: CASSHRLSGTVTFMNTEAFF. The CDR3 bases are TGTGCCAGCAGCCATAGACTGTCTGGGACAGTAACTTTTATGAACACTGAAGCTTTCTTT.

The CDR3 region has the DNA TGTGCCAGCAGAGCCACCCGACAGCTCTACGAGCAGTACTTC. Its protein product is CASRATRQLYEQYF. The rearrangement uses TRBV7-3 and TRBJ2-7, with D possibly TRBD1 on 5 matching bases. The CDR3 length is 14 residues. The germline gives CDR1 SGHTA, CDR2 FQGTGA. Between the trimmed V and J ends, which lost 6 bases and 3 bases, there was a span of 15 bases.

This clone was observed a handful of times. The genes are TRBV5-4 and TRBJ2-1; D is perhaps TRBD2 (5 bases). Trimming removed 0 bases from V and 3 bases from J, with 13 bases in between. CDR1 SGHNT and CDR2 YYREEE come from the germline V gene (reference sequence). The CDR3 consists of 16 residues. The CDR3 sequence is CASSLAAGDYYNEQFF. As DNA, the CDR3 is TGTGCCAGCAGCTTGGCCGCGGGCGACTACTACAATGAGCAGTTCTTC.

The chain recombines TRBV6-2 or TRBV6-3 with TRBJ1-6; unclear D gene. The CDR3 spans 11 residues. V was shortened by 6 bases and J by 15 bases, with 12 bases between the two germline ends. The V gene's germline CDR1 is MNHEY and CDR2 SVGEGT. CDR3 nucleotide sequence: TGTGCCAGCAGCCCCCTCCGGGGCCTCCACTTT. Its translation is CASSPLRGLHF.

The chain joins TRBV7-2 to TRBJ1-1; tentatively, D is TRBD1 (6 bases). Germline assignment: CDR1 SGHTA and CDR2 FQGNSA. V dropped 4 bases and J dropped 2 bases, with 14 bases sitting between them. The CDR3 covers 15 residues. CDR3 sequence (DNA): TGTGCCAGCAGCTCGCAGGGGCCGCTAAACACTGAAGCTTTCTTT. Its protein product is CASSSQGPLNTEAFF.

The rearrangement uses TRBV3-1 (or the pseudogene TRBV3-2) and TRBJ1-2; 8 nucleotides match TRBD1. This CDR3 is 18 amino acids long. Germline loops: CDR1 LGHDT, CDR2 YNNKEL (reference sequence). V lost 0 bases, J lost 2 bases, and 11 bases stayed unmatched. The CDR3 loop is CASSQDWAGGRWNYGYTF. The CDR3 DNA sequence: TGTGCCAGCAGCCAAGACTGGGCAGGGGGCCGCTGGAACTATGGCTACACCTTC.

This clone was seen repeatedly, ten times or more. The V and J genes are TRBV18 and TRBJ1-4; 8 positions agree with TRBD1. J was trimmed by 8 bases and V by 4 bases; bases with no gene match: 6. The germline gives CDR1 KGHSH, CDR2 LQKENI. CDR3 length equals 14 residues. The CDR3: CASSLQGALEKLFF. CDR3 coding DNA: TGTGCCAGCTCACTTCAGGGGGCTTTGGAAAAACTGTTTTTT. Full variable domain (rest looked up from reference TRBV18 and TRBJ1-4): NAGVMQNPRHLVRRRGQEARLRCSPMKGHSHVYWYRQLPEEGLKFMVYLQKENIIDESGMPKERFSAEFPKEGPSILRIQQVVRGDSAAYFCASSLQGALEKLFFGSGTQLSVL.

The genes are TRBV9 and TRBJ2-7; D uncertain. This CDR3 has 14 amino acids. CDR1 and CDR2 from the germline V gene are SGDLS and YYNGEE. Trimming removed 0 bases at V and 2 bases at J, with 9 bases between. The CDR3 region is CASSVGQSTYEQYF. In DNA form, the CDR3 reads TGTGCCAGCAGCGTAGGGCAGTCGACCTACGAGCAGTACTTC.

This rearrangement joins TRBV5-5 to TRBJ2-7, with 10 bases identical to TRBD2. The junction had 11 bases not matched to a gene; V was cut back by 3 bases and J by 2 bases. CDR3 length: 17 amino acids. The germline V gene has CDR1 SGHKS and CDR2 YYEKEE (reference sequence). The CDR3 bases are TGTGCCAGCAGCTATGAACCGACTAGCGGGTCCCCCTACGAGCAGTACTTC. Amino acid sequence: CASSYEPTSGSPYEQYF. Full variable domain (rest looked up from reference TRBV5-5 and TRBJ2-7): DAGVTQSPTHLIKTRGQQVTLRCSPISGHKSVSWYQQVLGQGPQFIFQYYEKEERGRGNFPDRFSARQFPNYSSELNVNALLLGDSALYLCASSYEPTSGSPYEQYFGPGTRLTVT.

This rearrangement joins TRBV7-9 to TRBJ1-2, with D possibly TRBD1 on 6 matching bases. This CDR3 comprises 14 residues. Germline V gives CDR1 SEHNR, CDR2 FQNEAQ (reference sequence). The V end lost 1 base, the J end lost 4 bases, and 10 bases lay between the germline ends. DNA of the CDR3: TGTGCCAGCAGCTTAGGGACAGCCCTCTATGGCTACACCTTC. It translates to CASSLGTALYGYTF.

The chain has TRBV12-5 and TRBJ1-4; maybe TRBD1 (5 bases). The V gene's germline CDR1 is LGHNT and CDR2 FRNRAP. Trimming took 2 bases from V and 7 from J, leaving 11 bases between them. The CDR3 length is 14 residues. This CDR3 is CASGLISGAEKLFF. In nucleotides, the CDR3 is TGTGCTAGTGGTTTGATAAGTGGGGCTGAAAAACTGTTTTTT.

Written as DNA, the CDR3 is TGTGCCAGCAGCTTAGTACCACCAGGGCTCGGTGGAAACACCATATATTTT. Translation gives CASSLVPPGLGGNTIYF. V gene TRBV7-6 combines with J gene TRBJ1-3; tentatively, D is TRBD1 (5 bases). V was pared by 1 base and J by 3 bases, with 16 bases between. Per the germline V gene, CDR1 is SGHVS and CDR2 is FNYEAQ. The CDR3 consists of 17 residues.

The gene calls are TRBV19 and TRBJ1-5; D gene ambiguous. V was pared by 5 bases and J by 3 bases, with 11 bases between. The CDR3 length is 14 residues. Germline CDR1 and CDR2: LNHDA and SQIVND (reference sequence). CDR3 DNA: TGTGCCAGTAGTGGAACAGCCTTCAATCAGCCCCAGCATTTT. It specifies CASSGTAFNQPQHF.

The chain employs TRBV28 and TRBJ1-1; 7 bases fit TRBD1. In germline, CDR1 is MDHEN, CDR2 SYDVKM. Unmatched junction bases numbered 8, after V lost 4 bases and J lost 6 bases. The CDR3 is made up of 14 amino acids. For the CDR3, the DNA is TGTGCCAGCAGTTGGGGACAGCCTGGCGCTGAAGCTTTCTTT. Protein: CASSWGQPGAEAFF.

The chain uses TRBV19 and TRBJ2-1; TRBD2 aligns across 8 bases. The V gene's germline CDR1 is LNHDA and CDR2 SQIVND (reference sequence). CDR3 length equals 15 residues. V dropped 4 bases and J dropped 4; count of bases not matched to a gene: 6. CDR3 residues: CASSRWLAGYNEQFF. CDR3 in DNA: TGTGCCAGTAGTAGGTGGCTAGCGGGTTACAATGAGCAGTTCTTC.

This clone was seen just once. The chain has TRBV29-1 and TRBJ2-5; possible D gene TRBD2, 6 bases. The germline CDR1 and CDR2 sequences are SQVTM and ANQGSEA. Trimming removed 7 bases at V and 2 bases at J, with 17 bases between. The CDR3 runs 14 residues. The CDR3 loop reads CSAKGRGVQETQYF. CDR3 nucleotide sequence: TGCAGCGCTAAGGGACGCGGGGTTCAAGAGACCCAGTACTTC.

The chain couples TRBV6-5 to TRBJ2-7, with 10 bases lining up with TRBD1. The CDR3 has 15 amino acids. With 7 bases clipped from V and 7 bases from J, the junction kept 13 bases outside the gene matches. Germline lookup yields CDR1 MNHEY and CDR2 SVGAGI. The CDR3 loop reads CASTTGQGLSGEQYF. The CDR3 DNA is TGTGCCAGCACCACGGGACAGGGGCTATCTGGGGAGCAGTACTTC.